The present T cell receptor (beta chain) was sequenced within a study of T-cell reconstitution after alpha-beta-depleted transplantation in children. Unique molecular identifiers were incorporated during preparation of the TCRbeta library. Via MiXCR, TCRdb re-called the PCR reads, giving one row per CDR3 protein. The profile shows about 76,000 distinct CDR3 sequences, 14% of them singletons. Per germline, CDR1 DFQATT and CDR2 SNEGSKA (reference sequence). This CDR3 region has 18 residues. V dropped 3 bases and J dropped 4; count of bases not matched to a gene: 15. Study findings and constraints: Approximately two months post-transplant, alpha-beta T cells reportedly originated from several hundred expanded graft clones. One year post-transplant, T-cell counts and diversity were largely derived from T cells produced anew.

This clonotype was picked up a small number of times. The target antigen is unknown. The sequenced sample was PBMCs, mostly from graft donor cells, obtained 180 days after TCRalphabeta/CD19-depleted stem cell transplant. The rearrangement uses TRBV20-1 and TRBJ2-2, with 9 bases fitting TRBD1. The source of this sequence is a male patient aged 2 to 9 who had a stem cell transplant for acute lymphoblastic leukemia, so the T cells may come from the graft donor. In DNA, the CDR3 is TGCAGTGCTAGGGACGGGCCCACAGGGGGCTCGAGCACCGGGGAGCTGTTTTTT. This encodes CSARDGPTGGSSTGELFF.